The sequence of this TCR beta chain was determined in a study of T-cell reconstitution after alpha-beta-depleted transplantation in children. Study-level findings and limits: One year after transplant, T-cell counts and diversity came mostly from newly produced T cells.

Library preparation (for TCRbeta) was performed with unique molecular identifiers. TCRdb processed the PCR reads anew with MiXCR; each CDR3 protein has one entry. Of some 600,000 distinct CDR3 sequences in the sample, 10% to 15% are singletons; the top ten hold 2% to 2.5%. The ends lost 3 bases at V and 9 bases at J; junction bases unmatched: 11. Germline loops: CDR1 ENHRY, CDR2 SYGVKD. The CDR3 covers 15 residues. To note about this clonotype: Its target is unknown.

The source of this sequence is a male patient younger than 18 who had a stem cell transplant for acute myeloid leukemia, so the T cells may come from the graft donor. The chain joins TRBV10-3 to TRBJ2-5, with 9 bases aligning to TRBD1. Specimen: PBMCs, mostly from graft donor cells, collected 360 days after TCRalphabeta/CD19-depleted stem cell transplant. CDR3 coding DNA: TGTGCCATCAGTGACTCTAAGGGACAGGGTTTAGCCCAGTACTTC. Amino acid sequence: CAISDSKGQGLAQYF.